Below, one TCR beta chain is given with its context. This entry comes from a study of blood T cell repertoires in COVID-19. Methods used by the authors: Estimates of nucleated cell counts were drawn from the amplification of reference gene primers. The assay was immunoSEQ multiplex PCR, and TCRdb's table has in-frame clones only and misses some. V and J calls and clone size are given by that table; D and trimming were obtained from the DNA. Counted here are more than 95,000 clones, 80% to 85% occurring once; the ten biggest clones make up approximately 40%. This receptor was identified in a man older than 75 with acute or convalescent COVID-19. Sequencing used peripheral blood.

CDR3 coding DNA: TGTGCCAGCAGCAGGGAATTGGAGCTGTTTTTT. Protein sequence: CASSRELELFF. The chain combines TRBV28 with TRBJ2-2; maybe TRBD1 (5 bases). This CDR3 region has 11 residues. Trimming cost V 6 bases and J 10 bases, with 9 bases left between them. Germline-derived CDR1 and CDR2 are MDHEN and SYDVKM.